Listed below are T cell receptor beta chains from one sample, sequenced in a study of T cell responses to AZD1222 COVID-19 vaccine. The assay was immunoSEQ multiplex PCR, and TCRdb's table has in-frame clones only and misses some. Among roughly 150,000 clones listed, roughly 87% were seen once. Sequenced material: peripheral blood, taken 28 days after the second AZD1222 dose. The receptor source for this set is an adult who received the AZD1222 COVID-19 vaccine. CDR3s include the opening cysteine and the closing phenylalanine or tryptophan. The order of the fields is clone size, V gene, J gene, CDR3 protein. Expanded clones get a size class; other rows say once, few or many, or leave the size out.

>.|TRBV7-9|TRBJ1-4
CASSRGAHEKLFF
>.|TRBV30|TRBJ1-1
CAWAQGQTAFF
>once|TRBV11-2|TRBJ2-2
CASSSGYDRLGGAGELFF
>.|TRBV5-1|TRBJ1-6
CASSVGEYNSPLHF
>.|TRBV4-3|TRBJ2-5
CASSPRVIGETQYF
>.|TRBV28|TRBJ1-4
CATAGSGTNEKLFF
>.|TRBV7-2|TRBJ1-5
CASSTMGQTNQPQHF
>.|TRBV10-3|TRBJ2-1
CAIRSGFNEQFF
>.|TRBV11-3|TRBJ2-1
CASSPRTGGRNEQFF
>.|TRBV6-2/TRBV6-3|TRBJ2-1
CASSYQRLAGAYNEQFF
>.|TRBV29-1|TRBJ2-7
CSVGYDSHPNEQYF
>.|TRBV6-1|TRBJ2-7
CASSEQGPHEQYF
>.|TRBV20-1|TRBJ1-2
CSASAGNYGYTF
>.|TRBV28|TRBJ1-5
CASRDSSNQPQHF
>.|TRBV24-1|TRBJ1-2
CATSGTAIGGGYTF
>.|TRBV10-3|TRBJ1-5
CAAPLGYQPQHF
>.|TRBV14|TRBJ2-4
CASSQDMGGMKNIQYF
>.|TRBV3-1/TRBV3-2|TRBJ2-5
CASSQDKAGPETQYF
>.|TRBV20-1|TRBJ2-7
CSARAIYEQYF
>.|TRBV30|TRBJ2-7
CAWSAEAGAYEQYF
>.|TRBV30|TRBJ1-5
CAWSVTSADQPQHF
>.|TRBV9|TRBJ1-6
CASSVGEQGPGSPLHF
>.|TRBV10-3|TRBJ1-2
CATTGGGLGYGYTF
>.|TRBV6-5|TRBJ2-3
CASSYYGRGTDTQYF
>.|TRBV30|TRBJ1-6
CALGMSSYNSPLHF
>.|TRBV5-4|TRBJ2-3
CASSFHLAGGPGDTQYF
>.|TRBV30|TRBJ1-2
CAWRQANYGYTF
>.|TRBV7-2|TRBJ2-5
CASSPGPGEETQYF
>few|TRBV27|TRBJ1-5
CASSIEGVRGQPQHF
>.|TRBV11-1|TRBJ1-3
CASSLQSTGNTIYF
>few|TRBV7-2|TRBJ2-7
CASSPHISGTAYEQYF
>.|TRBV5-1|TRBJ2-3
CASRVQGASTTDTQYF
>.|TRBV6-5|TRBJ1-3
CASSPGGGNTIYF
>.|TRBV7-3|TRBJ2-1
CASSLTGHEQFF
>.|TRBV19|TRBJ2-1
CASSLTSERANEQFF